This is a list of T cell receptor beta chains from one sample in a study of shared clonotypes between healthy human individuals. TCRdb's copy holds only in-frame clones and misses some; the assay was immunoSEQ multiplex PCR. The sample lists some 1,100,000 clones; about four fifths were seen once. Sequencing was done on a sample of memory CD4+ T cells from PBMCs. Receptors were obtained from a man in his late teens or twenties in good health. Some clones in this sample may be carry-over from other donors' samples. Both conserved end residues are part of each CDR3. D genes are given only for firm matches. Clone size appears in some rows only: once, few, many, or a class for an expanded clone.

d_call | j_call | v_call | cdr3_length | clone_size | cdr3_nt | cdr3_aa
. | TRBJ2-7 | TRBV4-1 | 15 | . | TGCGCCAGCAGCCAAGACACTACGCCCTCCTACGAGCAGTACTTC | CASSQDTTPSYEQYF
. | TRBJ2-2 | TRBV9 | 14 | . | TGTGCCAGCAGCGTAGTGACAGCCACCGGGGAGCTGTTTTTT | CASSVVTATGELFF
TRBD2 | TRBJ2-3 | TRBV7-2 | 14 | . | TGTGCCACTAGCGGTCAAGTGGGCACAGATACGCAGTATTTT | CATSGQVGTDTQYF
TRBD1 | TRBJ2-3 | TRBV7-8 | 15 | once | TGTGCCAGCAGCCAACAGGGGGTAATCACAGATACGCAGTATTTT | CASSQQGVITDTQYF
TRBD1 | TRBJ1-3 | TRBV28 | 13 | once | TGTGCCAGCAGTGGACAGGGGCCAAACACCATATATTTT | CASSGQGPNTIYF
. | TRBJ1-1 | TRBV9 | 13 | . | TGTGCCAGCAGCGTAGGCCAGGGTTTTTCAGCTTTCTTT | CASSVGQGFSAFF
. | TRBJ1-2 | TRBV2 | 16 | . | TGTGCCAGCAGTGAATATAGAGAGGGGCGCGGCTATGGCTACACCTTC | CASSEYREGRGYGYTF
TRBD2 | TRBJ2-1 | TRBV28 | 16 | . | TGTGCCAGCCGAGGTAAGGCGGGAGAAAACTACAATGAGCAGTTCTTC | CASRGKAGENYNEQFF
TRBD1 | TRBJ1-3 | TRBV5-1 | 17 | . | TGCGCCAGCAGCTTGGTAGTCACAGGGGGCTCGGGAAACACCATATATTTT | CASSLVVTGGSGNTIYF
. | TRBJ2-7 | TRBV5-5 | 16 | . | TGTGCCAGCAGCTTTGGGAGGGGACACAACTTCTACGAGCAGTACTTC | CASSFGRGHNFYEQYF
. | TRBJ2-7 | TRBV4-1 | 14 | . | TGCGCCAGCAGCCAAGATAATTCCGTTCCCGAGCAGTACTTC | CASSQDNSVPEQYF
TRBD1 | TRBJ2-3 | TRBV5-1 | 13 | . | TGCGCCAGCACAGGGACAGGGGCAGATACGCAGTATTTT | CASTGTGADTQYF
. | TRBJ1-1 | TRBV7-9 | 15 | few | TGTGCCAGCAGCTGGGGCGGGGCAGTGAACACTGAAGCTTTCTTT | CASSWGGAVNTEAFF
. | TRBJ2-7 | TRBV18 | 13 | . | TGTGCCAGCTCGCAGTACAGGGATTACGAGCAGTACTTC | CASSQYRDYEQYF
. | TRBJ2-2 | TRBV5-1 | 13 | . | TGCGCCAGCAGCTTGCCCCGCACCGGGGAGCTGTTTTTT | CASSLPRTGELFF
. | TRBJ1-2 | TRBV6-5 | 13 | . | TGTGCCAGCAGGGACGGTGCCAACTATGGCTACACCTTC | CASRDGANYGYTF
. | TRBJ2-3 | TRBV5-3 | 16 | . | TGTGCCAGAAGCCCTGTGCAGGGGCTAATCACAGATACGCAGTATTTT | CARSPVQGLITDTQYF
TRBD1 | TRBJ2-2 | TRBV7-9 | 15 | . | TGTGCCAGCAGCCGGGGGACAGGGTATCCCGGGGAGCTGTTTTTT | CASSRGTGYPGELFF
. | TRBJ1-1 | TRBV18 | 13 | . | TGTGCCAGCTCACCAGGGAGGAACACTGAAGCTTTCTTT | CASSPGRNTEAFF
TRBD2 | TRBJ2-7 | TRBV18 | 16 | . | TGTGCCAGCTCACCTTCTCTAGCGGGAGCAGGGAACGAGCAGTACTTC | CASSPSLAGAGNEQYF
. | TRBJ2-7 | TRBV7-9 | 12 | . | TGTGCCAGCAGCCCGGTGTCCTACGAGCAGTACTTC | CASSPVSYEQYF
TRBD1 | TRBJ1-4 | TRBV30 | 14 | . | TGTGCCTGGAGCCTGACAGGGGCTAATGAAAAACTGTTTTTT | CAWSLTGANEKLFF